The 10 T cell receptor beta chains listed next were all sequenced from one sample in a study. TCRdb re-called the 5' RACE reads with MiXCR, one entry per CDR3 protein. The profile covers about 60,000 distinct CDR3 sequences, with around 30% appearing a single time and about 2.3% taken by the ten largest. The sequenced sample consisted of tumor-infiltrating naive CD4+ T cells sorted from the breast tumor. Stated subset: naive CD4+ T cells, CD4+CD45RA+CD25-. These receptors all come from a female donor with breast cancer.

This clonotype was recorded once. The V call is TRBV19, the J call TRBJ2-4, with TRBD2 matching over 7 bases. CDR1 and CDR2 from the germline V gene are LNHDA and SQIVND (reference sequence). The CDR3 is 13 residues long. J lost 0 bases, V lost 8 bases, and 1 base had no gene match. CDR3 in amino acids: CASGEGAKNIQYF. The CDR3 DNA reads as TGTGCCAGTGGGGAGGGAGCCAAAAACATTCAGTACTTC.

This chain uses TRBV20-1 with TRBJ1-5; perhaps TRBD1 as D (5 bases). The germline V gene encodes CDR1 DFQATT and CDR2 SNEGSKA (reference sequence). The CDR3 is made up of 13 amino acids. V was cut by 5 bases and J by 3 bases, with 11 bases left in between. In DNA form, the CDR3 reads TGCAGTGCTCGGGACCTCCCCAATCAGCCCCAGCATTTT. This encodes CSARDLPNQPQHF.

This clonotype was seen only a few times. This chain links TRBV6-6 with TRBJ2-1; 7 bases line up with TRBD2. CDR3 length: 15 amino acids. J lost 3 bases, V lost 0 bases, and 2 bases had no gene match. In germline, CDR1 is MNHNY, CDR2 SVGAGI (reference sequence). CDR3 amino acids: CASSYSGDYYNEQFF. The CDR3 DNA is TGTGCCAGCAGTTACTCGGGGGACTACTACAATGAGCAGTTCTTC.

The J gene is TRBJ2-7, the V gene TRBV6-2 or TRBV6-3, with D possibly matching TRBD2 (5 bases). The V gene's germline CDR1 is MNHEY and CDR2 SVGEGT. This CDR3 has 12 residues. V shed 3 bases and J shed 7 bases, with 10 bases lying between them. CDR3 nucleotide sequence: TGTGCCAGCAGTTATAGCGAATGGGAGCAGTACTTC. Encoded protein: CASSYSEWEQYF.

The V call is TRBV20-1, the J call TRBJ1-5; the match to TRBD1 covers 7 bases. The length of the CDR3 is 15 residues. Trimming took 6 bases from V and 6 from J; bases not matched to a gene: 14. Germline V CDR1 and CDR2: DFQATT, SNEGSKA (reference sequence). The CDR3 sequence is CSANPGGRGGQPQHF. In DNA form, the CDR3 reads TGCAGTGCCAATCCGGGCGGCAGGGGGGGTCAGCCCCAGCATTTT.

The rearrangement uses TRBV2 and TRBJ2-1; D unresolved. This CDR3 region has 11 residues. Trimming pared 6 bases from V and 15 bases from J, leaving 15 bases between. Germline V lookup: CDR1 SNHLY, CDR2 FYNNEI. The CDR3 protein is CASSQGPPRFF. The DNA of the CDR3 is TGTGCCAGCAGCCAAGGACCTCCCCGGTTCTTC. The whole variable domain, remainder taken from reference TRBV2 and TRBJ2-1, is EPEVTQTPSHQVTQMGQEVILRCVPISNHLYFYWYRQILGQKVEFLVSFYNNEISEKSEIFDDQFSVERPDGSNFTLKIRSTKLEDSAMYFCASSQGPPRFFGPGTRLTVL.

The rearrangement links TRBV20-1 to TRBJ1-1, with D maybe TRBD1 (6 bases). In germline, CDR1 is DFQATT, CDR2 SNEGSKA (reference sequence). This CDR3 has 13 amino acids. Trimming removed 3 bases from V and 7 bases from J, with 15 bases in between. Here the CDR3 DNA reads TGCAGTGCTAGGTATCGGGTCAGGGGTGAAGCTTTCTTT. The encoded protein is CSARYRVRGEAFF.

The chain has TRBV3-1 and TRBJ2-4, with 11 bases lining up with TRBD2. Germline trimming cut 0 bases from V and 0 bases from J; bases unmatched to any gene: 7. Looked up from germline, CDR1 is LGHDT and CDR2 is YNNKEL (reference sequence). The CDR3 has 19 residues. CDR3 sequence reads: CASSQDVVAGGLAKNIQYF. The CDR3 nucleotides are TGTGCCAGCAGCCAAGATGTGGTAGCGGGGGGGTTAGCCAAAAACATTCAGTACTTC.

The chain couples TRBV7-3 to TRBJ2-1, with 7 nucleotides matching TRBD1. Losses at the gene ends were 4 bases for V and 8 bases for J; bases not matched to a gene: 11. In germline, CDR1 is SGHTA, CDR2 FQGTGA. The CDR3 is 15 amino acids. The DNA for the CDR3 is TGTGCCAGCAGCTCTCGACAGGGTAGACACGATGAGCAGTTCTTC. Its protein product is CASSSRQGRHDEQFF.

The table lists this clonotype with a few counts. The chain recombines TRBV4-2 with TRBJ1-2; D unclear. Germline V gene sequence: CDR1 LGHNA, CDR2 YNFKEQ. The CDR3 runs to 10 residues. V was clipped by 0 bases and J by 7 bases, with 0 bases between them. The CDR3 is CASSQDGYTF. DNA of the CDR3: TGTGCCAGCAGCCAAGATGGCTACACCTTC.